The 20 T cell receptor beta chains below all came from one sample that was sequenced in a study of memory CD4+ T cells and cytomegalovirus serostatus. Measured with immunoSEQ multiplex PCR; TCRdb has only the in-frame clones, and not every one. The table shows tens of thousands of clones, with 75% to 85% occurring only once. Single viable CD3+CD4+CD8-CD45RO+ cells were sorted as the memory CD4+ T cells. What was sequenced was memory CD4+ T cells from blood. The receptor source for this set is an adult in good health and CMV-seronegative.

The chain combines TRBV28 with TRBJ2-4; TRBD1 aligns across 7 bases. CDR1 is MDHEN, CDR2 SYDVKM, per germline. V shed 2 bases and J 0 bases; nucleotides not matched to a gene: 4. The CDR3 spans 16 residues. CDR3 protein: CASSLAGGVAKNIQYF. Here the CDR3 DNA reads TGTGCCAGCAGTTTAGCAGGGGGTGTAGCCAAAAACATTCAGTACTTC.

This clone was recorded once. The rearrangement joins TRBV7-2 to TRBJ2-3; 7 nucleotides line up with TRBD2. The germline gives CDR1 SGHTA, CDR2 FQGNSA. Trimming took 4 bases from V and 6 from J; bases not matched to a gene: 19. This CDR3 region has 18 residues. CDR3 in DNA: TGTGCCAGCAGCTCCTTTCCCCGCGGGGGAACCGCGGGGGATACGCAGTATTTT. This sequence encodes CASSSFPRGGTAGDTQYF.

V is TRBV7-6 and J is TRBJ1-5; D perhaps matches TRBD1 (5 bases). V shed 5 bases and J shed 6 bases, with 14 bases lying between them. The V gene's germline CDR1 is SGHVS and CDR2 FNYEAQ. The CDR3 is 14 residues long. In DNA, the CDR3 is TGTGCCAGCAGCCCCGGGACGGACCTTCAGCCCCAGCATTTT. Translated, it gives CASSPGTDLQPQHF.

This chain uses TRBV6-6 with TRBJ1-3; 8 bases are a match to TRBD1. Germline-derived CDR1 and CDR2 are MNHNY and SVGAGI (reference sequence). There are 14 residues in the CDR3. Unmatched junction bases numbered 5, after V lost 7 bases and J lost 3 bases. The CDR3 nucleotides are TGTGCCAGCAAGGCAGGGGGCGGTGGAAACACCATATATTTT. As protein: CASKAGGGGNTIYF.

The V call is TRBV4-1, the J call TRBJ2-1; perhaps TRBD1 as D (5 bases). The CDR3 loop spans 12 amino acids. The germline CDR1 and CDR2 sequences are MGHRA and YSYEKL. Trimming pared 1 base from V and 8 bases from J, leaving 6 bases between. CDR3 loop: CASSQAGYEQFF. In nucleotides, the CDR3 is TGCGCCAGCAGCCAAGCAGGGTATGAGCAGTTCTTC.

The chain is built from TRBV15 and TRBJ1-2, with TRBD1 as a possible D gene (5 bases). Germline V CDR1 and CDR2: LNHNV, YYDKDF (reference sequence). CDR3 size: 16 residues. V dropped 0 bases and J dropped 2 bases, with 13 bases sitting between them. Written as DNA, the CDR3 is TGTGCCACCAGCAGAGACGACAGACGACTCAACTATGGCTACACCTTC. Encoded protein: CATSRDDRRLNYGYTF.

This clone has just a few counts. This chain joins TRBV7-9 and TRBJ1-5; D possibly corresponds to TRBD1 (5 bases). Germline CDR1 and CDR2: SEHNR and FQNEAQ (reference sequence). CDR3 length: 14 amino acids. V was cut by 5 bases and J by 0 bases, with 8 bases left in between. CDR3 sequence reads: CASSQGVSNQPQHF. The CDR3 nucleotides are TGTGCCAGCAGCCAGGGCGTTAGCAATCAGCCCCAGCATTTT.

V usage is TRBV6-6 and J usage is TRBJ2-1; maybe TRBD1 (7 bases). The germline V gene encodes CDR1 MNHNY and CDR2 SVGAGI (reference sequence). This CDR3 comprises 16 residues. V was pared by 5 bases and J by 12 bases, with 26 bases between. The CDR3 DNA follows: TGTGCCAGCAGTACCCCTAGATTGGAGGGGGCGGAGGTGCAGTTCTTC. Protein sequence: CASSTPRLEGAEVQFF.

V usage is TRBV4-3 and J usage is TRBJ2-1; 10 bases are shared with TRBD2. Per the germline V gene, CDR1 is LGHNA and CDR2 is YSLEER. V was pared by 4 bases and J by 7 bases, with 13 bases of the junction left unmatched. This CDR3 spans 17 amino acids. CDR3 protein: CASSPTPAGGLKNEQFF. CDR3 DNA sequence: TGCGCCAGCAGCCCTACCCCAGCGGGGGGGCTTAAGAATGAGCAGTTCTTC.

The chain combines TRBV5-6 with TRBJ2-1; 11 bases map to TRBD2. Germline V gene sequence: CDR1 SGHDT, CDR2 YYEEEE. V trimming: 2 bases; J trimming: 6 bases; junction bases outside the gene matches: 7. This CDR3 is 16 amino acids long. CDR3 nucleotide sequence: TGTGCCAGCAGCTTCGGACTAGCGGGTGTCATCAATGAGCAGTTCTTC. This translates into CASSFGLAGVINEQFF.

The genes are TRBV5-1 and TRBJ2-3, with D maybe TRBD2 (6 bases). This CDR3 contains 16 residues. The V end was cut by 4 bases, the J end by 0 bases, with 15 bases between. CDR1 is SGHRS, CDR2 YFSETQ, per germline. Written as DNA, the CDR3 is TGCGCCAGCAGCCCCCCCGGGACTTCTAGCACAGATACGCAGTATTTT. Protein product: CASSPPGTSSTDTQYF.

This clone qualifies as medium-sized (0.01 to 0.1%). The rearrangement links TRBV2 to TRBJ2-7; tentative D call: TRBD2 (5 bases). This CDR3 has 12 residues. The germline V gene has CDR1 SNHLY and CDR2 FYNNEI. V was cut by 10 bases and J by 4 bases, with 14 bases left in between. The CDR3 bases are TGTGCCACCAAAGGACTCCGTTACGAGCAGTACTTC. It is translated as CATKGLRYEQYF.

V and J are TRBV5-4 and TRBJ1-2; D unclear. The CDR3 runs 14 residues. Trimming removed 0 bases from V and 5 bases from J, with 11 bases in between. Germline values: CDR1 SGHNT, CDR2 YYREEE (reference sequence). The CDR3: CASSLGGVGYGYTF. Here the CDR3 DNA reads TGTGCCAGCAGCTTGGGCGGGGTAGGGTATGGCTACACCTTC.

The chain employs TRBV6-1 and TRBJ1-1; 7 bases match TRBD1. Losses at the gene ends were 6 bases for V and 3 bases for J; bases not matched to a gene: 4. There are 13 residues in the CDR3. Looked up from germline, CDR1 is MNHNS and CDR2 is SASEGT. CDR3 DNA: TGTGCCAGCAGGACAGGGAAGGACACTGAAGCTTTCTTT. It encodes CASRTGKDTEAFF.

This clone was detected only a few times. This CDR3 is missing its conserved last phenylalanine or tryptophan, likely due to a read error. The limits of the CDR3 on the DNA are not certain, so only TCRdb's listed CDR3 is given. The CDR3 sequence: CSVDLSPFL. The chain recombines TRBV29-1 with TRBJ1-1. In germline, CDR1 is SQVTM, CDR2 ANQGSEA. The CDR3 spans 9 amino acids, including both terminal residues.

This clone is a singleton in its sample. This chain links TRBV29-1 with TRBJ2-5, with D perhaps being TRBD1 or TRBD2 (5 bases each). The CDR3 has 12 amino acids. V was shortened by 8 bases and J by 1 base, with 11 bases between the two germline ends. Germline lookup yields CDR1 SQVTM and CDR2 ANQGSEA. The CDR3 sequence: CSLRDGQETQYF. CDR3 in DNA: TGCAGCCTCAGGGACGGCCAAGAGACCCAGTACTTC.

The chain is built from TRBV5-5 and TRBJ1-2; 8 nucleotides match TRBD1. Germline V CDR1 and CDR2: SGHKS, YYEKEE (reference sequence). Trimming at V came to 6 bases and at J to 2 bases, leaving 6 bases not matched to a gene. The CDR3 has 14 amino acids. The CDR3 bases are TGTGCCAGCAACCCCTCAGGGGGCAACTATGGCTACACCTTC. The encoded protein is CASNPSGGNYGYTF.

In nucleotides, the CDR3 is TGTGCCAGCAGCCCGTATGATCTCACGTCGAATTCACCCCTCCACTTT. Encoded protein: CASSPYDLTSNSPLHF. This chain uses TRBV27 with TRBJ1-6; D unresolved. This CDR3 region has 16 residues. Germline values: CDR1 MNHEY, CDR2 SMNVEV (reference sequence). V was clipped by 6 bases and J by 7 bases, with 19 bases between them.

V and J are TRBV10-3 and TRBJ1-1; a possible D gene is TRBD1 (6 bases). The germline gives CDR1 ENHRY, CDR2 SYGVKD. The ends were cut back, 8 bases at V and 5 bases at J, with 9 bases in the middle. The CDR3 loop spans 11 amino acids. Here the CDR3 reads CAIQGGTEAFF. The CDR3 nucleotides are TGTGCCATCCAAGGGGGGACTGAAGCTTTCTTT.

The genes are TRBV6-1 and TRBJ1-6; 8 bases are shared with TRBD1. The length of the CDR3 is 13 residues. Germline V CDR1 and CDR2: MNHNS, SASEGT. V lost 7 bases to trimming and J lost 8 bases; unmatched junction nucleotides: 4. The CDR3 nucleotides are TGTGCCAGCACCCAGACAGGGGATTCACCCCTCCACTTT. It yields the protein CASTQTGDSPLHF.